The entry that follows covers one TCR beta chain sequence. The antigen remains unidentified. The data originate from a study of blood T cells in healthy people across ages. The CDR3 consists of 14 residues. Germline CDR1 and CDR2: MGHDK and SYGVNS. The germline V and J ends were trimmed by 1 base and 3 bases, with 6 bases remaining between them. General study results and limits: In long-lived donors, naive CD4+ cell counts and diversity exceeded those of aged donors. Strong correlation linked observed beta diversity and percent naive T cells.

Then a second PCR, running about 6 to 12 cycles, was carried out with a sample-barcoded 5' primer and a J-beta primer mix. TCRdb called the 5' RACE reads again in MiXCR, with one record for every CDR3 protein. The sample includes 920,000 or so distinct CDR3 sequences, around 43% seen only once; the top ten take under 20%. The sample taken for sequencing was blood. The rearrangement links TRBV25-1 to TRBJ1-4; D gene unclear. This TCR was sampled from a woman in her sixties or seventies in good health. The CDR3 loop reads CASSEFGSNEKLFF. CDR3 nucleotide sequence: TGTGCCAGCAGTGAATTTGGGTCTAATGAAAAACTGTTTTTT.